This TCR beta chain appears in the sequencing data of a study of blood T cells in healthy people across ages (dated by TCRdb to about 2015). About the full investigation: In model experiments, template switching captured roughly one uniquely barcoded TCR beta cDNA molecule for every two T cells. Age-related changes in TCR beta repertoire diversity were measured in the study by deep sequencing normalized with unique cDNA molecular identifiers. The donors were divided into four age groups: young (average 16 years), middle-aged (about 41), aged (approximately 64) and long-lived (roughly 82). Donors of different ages were randomly distributed across sequencing lanes to avoid experimental bias. For two donors (one aged 18 to 29 and one aged 80 or older), the study analyzed two additional independent replicas of 1 million unique cDNA reads from the same blood draw. Study-wide conclusions, independent of this receptor: Since profiling was done on bulk unsorted PBMCs, naive and antigen-experienced compartments could not be conclusively compared. Because donor CMV infection status was unknown, age-related changes in expanded clonotypes were potentially confounded. The percentage of naive T cells measured by flow cytometry correlated strongly with observed TCR beta diversity. Compared with the aged group, the long-lived group had more naive CD4+ T cells, fewer expanded clones and increased TCR diversity, a pattern suggesting age selection. Observed TCR beta diversity per million T cells fell roughly linearly with age, and a significant reduction was already apparent by age about 38. Estimates of total diversity based on one million sequenced T cells were considered lower bounds and underestimates.

Measured from the cysteine to the phenylalanine, the CDR3 is 15 residues long. Only the CDR3 portion is preserved as DNA: 45 bases, with reading frame beginning at the first base. The germline V gene encodes CDR1 SGHRS and CDR2 YFSETQ. V sheds 4 bases and J sheds 0 bases, leaving 8 bases between their ends. The donors were roughly 39 Caucasian individuals from Russia, aged roughly 6 to 100 years, who were systemically healthy. Approximately 10 milliliters of peripheral blood were collected from each donor into EDTA-treated Vacutainer tubes. Ficoll-Paque density-gradient centrifugation was used to isolate PBMCs, with at least 7 million obtained per sample. Total RNA, at least 5 micrograms per sample, was extracted from PBMCs with Trizol reagent. For every donor, flow cytometry on a PBMC aliquot measured the percentage of naive CD45RAhigh/CD27high T cells. Remarks on this clonotype: No cognate antigen has been identified for it. No quality values exist for individual bases; no much larger clone is one base distant.

Libraries were made using 5' RACE. These reads were obtained on an Illumina HiSeq 2500. The second PCR ran for roughly 7 to 11 cycles and used a J-beta primer mix along with a sample-barcoded 5' primer. A unique molecular identifier was introduced onto each TCR beta cDNA molecule by a template-switch 5' adaptor carrying 12 random nucleotides. At least 2.5 million CDR3-containing paired-end reads were obtained from each sample. First-strand cDNA synthesis was performed from all RNA using the Mint cDNA synthesis kit, with priming by a TRBC-specific oligonucleotide. Following uracil-DNA glycosylase treatment, all cDNA underwent a first 18-cycle PCR with the universal primers M1SS and BC2_uni_R. The authors' pipeline ran thus. Normalization of each sample was performed by random selection of 1 million high-quality reads, each carrying a distinct molecular identifier. Reads with shared molecular identifiers were discarded instead of being binned into consensus sequences. MiTCR, with a Q25 quality threshold and the strictest error-elimination algorithm, was used for CDR3 identification, clonotype clustering and error correction. A nonparametric unseen species model using Euler transformation provided a lower-bound estimate of total TCR beta diversity. Clones were called with MiXCR by TCRdb after fastp trimmed the public reads at Q25, and only in-frame beta chains were retained. Rows matching on CDR3 protein sequence are summarized as one entry with the most common DNA and genes. It is TCRdb's table, rather than the study itself, that gives the V and J calls and clone size. Across this sample there are 600,000 or so distinct CDR3 sequences, with about 30% seen only once. Jointly, the top ten make up roughly 14% of the sample.

Recombination connected TRBV5-1 to TRBJ2-6; the D gene is not confidently resolved. The receptor was isolated from a woman over 75 in good health. The sequencing sample was made of blood. The CDR3 region reads CASSHKSSGANVLTF. Here is the DNA: TGCGCCAGCAGCCACAAGAGCTCTGGGGCCAACGTCCTGACTTTC. Outside the CDR3, residues come from the reference TRBV5-1 and TRBJ2-6 proteins, so the full variable domain is: KAGVTQTPRYLIKTRGQQVTLSCSPISGHRSVSWYQQTPGQGLQFLFEYFSETQRNKGNFPGRFSGRQFSNSRSEMNVSTLELGDSALYLCASSHKSSGANVLTFGAGSRLTVL.